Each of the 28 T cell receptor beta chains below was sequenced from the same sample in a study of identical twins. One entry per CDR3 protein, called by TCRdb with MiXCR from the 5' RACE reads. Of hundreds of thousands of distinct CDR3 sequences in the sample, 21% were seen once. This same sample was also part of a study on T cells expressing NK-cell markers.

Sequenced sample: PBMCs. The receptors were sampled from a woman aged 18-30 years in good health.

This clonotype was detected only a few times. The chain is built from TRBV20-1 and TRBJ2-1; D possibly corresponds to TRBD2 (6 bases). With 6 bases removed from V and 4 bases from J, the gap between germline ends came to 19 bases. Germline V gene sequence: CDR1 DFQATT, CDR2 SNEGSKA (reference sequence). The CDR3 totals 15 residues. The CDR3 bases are TGCAGTGCGGGAGGCTCGGGGATTGGTTACAATGAGCAGTTCTTC. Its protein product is CSAGGSGIGYNEQFF.

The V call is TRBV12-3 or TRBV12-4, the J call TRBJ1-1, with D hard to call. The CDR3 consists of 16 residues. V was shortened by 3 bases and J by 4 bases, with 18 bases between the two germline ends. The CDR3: CASSFITGPPGTEAFF. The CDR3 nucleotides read TGTGCCAGCAGTTTCATAACCGGCCCCCCGGGCACTGAAGCTTTCTTT.

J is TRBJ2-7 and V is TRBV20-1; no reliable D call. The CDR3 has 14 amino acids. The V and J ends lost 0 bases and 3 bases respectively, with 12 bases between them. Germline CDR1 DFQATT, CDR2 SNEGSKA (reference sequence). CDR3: CSARERSLNYEQYF. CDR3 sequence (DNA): TGCAGTGCTAGAGAACGGTCGCTGAACTACGAGCAGTACTTC.

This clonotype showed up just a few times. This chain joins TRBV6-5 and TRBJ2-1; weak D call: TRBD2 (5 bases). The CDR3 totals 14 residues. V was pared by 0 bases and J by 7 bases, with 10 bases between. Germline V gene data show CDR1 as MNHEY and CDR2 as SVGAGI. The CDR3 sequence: CASSYSNPGNEQFF. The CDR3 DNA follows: TGTGCCAGCAGTTACTCGAACCCGGGAAATGAGCAGTTCTTC.

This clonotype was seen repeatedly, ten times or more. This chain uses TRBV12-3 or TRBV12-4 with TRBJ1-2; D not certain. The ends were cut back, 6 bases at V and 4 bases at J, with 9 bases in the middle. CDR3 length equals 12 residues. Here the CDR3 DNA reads TGTGCCAGCAGGGGCACACTCTATGGCTACACCTTC. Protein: CASRGTLYGYTF.

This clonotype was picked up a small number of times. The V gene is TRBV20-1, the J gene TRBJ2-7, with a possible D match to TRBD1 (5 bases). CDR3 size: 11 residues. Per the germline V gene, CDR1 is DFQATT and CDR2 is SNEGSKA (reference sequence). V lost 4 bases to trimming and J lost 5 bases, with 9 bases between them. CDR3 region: CSATLRDEQYF. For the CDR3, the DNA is TGCAGTGCTACCCTCAGGGACGAGCAGTACTTC.

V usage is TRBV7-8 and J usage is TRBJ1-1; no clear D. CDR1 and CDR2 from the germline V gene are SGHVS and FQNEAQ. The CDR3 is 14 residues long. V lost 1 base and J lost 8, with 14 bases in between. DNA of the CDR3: TGTGCCAGCAGCTTAGTCCAGACGAGCCCCGAAGCTTTCTTT. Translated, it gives CASSLVQTSPEAFF. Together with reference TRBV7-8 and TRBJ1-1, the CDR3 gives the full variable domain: GAGVSQSPRYKVAKRGQDVALRCDPISGHVSLFWYQQALGQGPEFLTYFQNEAQLDKSGLPSDRFFAERPEGSVSTLKIQRTQQEDSAVYLCASSLVQTSPEAFFGQGTRLTVV.

CDR3 region: CASASYRDRRSDTQYF. DNA for the CDR3: TGTGCCAGCGCCTCTTACCGGGACAGGAGATCAGATACGCAGTATTTT. The V gene is TRBV7-9, the J gene TRBJ2-3, with TRBD1 identical over 8 bases. This CDR3 is 16 amino acids long. Germline lookup yields CDR1 SEHNR and CDR2 FQNEAQ (reference sequence). Trimming removed 8 bases from V and 4 bases from J; junction bases left unmatched: 14.

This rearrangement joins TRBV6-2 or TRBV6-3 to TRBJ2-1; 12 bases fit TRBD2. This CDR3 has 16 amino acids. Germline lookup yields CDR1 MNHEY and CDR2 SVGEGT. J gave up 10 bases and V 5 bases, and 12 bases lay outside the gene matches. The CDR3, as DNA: TGTGCCAGCAGTCTAACTAGCGGGGGGTTACAATGGGAGCAGTTCTTC. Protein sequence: CASSLTSGGLQWEQFF.

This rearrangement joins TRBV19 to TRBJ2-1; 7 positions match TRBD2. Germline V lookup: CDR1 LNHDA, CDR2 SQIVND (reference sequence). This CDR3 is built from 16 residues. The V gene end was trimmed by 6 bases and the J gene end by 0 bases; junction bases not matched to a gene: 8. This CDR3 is CASRTEAGSSYNEQFF. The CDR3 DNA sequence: TGTGCCAGTAGGACCGAAGCGGGGAGCTCCTACAATGAGCAGTTCTTC.

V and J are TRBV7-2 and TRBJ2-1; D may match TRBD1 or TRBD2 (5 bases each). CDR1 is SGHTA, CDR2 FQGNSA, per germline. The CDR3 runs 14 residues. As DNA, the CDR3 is TGTGCATCCCACGGGACCTCCTCCTACAATGAGCAGTTCTTC. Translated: CASHGTSSYNEQFF.

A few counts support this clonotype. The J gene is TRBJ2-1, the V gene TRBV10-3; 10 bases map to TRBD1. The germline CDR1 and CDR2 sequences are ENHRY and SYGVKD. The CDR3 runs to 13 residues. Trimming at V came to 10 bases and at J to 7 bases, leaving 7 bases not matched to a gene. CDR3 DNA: TGTGCCACCCGCGGACAGGGGGGGAATGAGCAGTTCTTC. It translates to CATRGQGGNEQFF.

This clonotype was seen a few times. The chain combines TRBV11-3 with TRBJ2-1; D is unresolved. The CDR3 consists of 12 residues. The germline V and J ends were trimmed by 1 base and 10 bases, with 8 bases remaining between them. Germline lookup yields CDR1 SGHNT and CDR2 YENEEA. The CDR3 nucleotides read TGTGCCAGCAGCTTAGCGGCGGCCGAGCAGTTCTTC. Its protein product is CASSLAAAEQFF.

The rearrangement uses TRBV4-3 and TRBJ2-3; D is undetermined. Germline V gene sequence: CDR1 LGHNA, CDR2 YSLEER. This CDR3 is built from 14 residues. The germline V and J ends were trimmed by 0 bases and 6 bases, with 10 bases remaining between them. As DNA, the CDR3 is TGCGCCAGCAGCCAAGAATATTCGGAGGATACGCAGTATTTT. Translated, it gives CASSQEYSEDTQYF.

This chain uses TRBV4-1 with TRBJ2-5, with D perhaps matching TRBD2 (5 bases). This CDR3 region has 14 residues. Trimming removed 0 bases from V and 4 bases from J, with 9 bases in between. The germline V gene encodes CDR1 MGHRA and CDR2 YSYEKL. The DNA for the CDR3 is TGCGCCAGCAGCCAAGATTCGGGGATAGAGACCCAGTACTTC. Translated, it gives CASSQDSGIETQYF.

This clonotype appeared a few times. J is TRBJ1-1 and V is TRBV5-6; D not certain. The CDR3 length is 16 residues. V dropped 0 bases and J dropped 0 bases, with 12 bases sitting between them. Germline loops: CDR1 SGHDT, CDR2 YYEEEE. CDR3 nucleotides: TGTGCCAGCAGCTTGGATATAGGACCCATGAACACTGAAGCTTTCTTT. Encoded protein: CASSLDIGPMNTEAFF.

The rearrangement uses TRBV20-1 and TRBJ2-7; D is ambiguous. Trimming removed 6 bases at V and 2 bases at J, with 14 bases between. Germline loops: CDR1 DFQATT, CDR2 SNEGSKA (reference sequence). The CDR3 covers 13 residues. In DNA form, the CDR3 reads TGCAGTGCAGTTAGCACGGTGACCTACGAGCAGTACTTC. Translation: CSAVSTVTYEQYF.

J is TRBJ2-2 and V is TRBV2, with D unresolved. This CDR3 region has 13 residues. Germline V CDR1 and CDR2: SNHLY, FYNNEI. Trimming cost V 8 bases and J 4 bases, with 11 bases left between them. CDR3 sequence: CASQGVGTGELFF. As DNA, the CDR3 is TGTGCCAGCCAAGGTGTGGGCACCGGGGAGCTGTTTTTT. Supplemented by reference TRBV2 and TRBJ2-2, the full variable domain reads EPEVTQTPSHQVTQMGQEVILRCVPISNHLYFYWYRQILGQKVEFLVSFYNNEISEKSEIFDDQFSVERPDGSNFTLKIRSTKLEDSAMYFCASQGVGTGELFFGEGSRLTVL.

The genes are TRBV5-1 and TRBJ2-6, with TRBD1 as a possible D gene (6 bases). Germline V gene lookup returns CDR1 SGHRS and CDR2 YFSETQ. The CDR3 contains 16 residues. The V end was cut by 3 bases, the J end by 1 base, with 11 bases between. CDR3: CASSSSGASGANVLTF. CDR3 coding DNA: TGCGCCAGCAGCTCATCAGGGGCTTCTGGGGCCAACGTCCTGACTTTC.

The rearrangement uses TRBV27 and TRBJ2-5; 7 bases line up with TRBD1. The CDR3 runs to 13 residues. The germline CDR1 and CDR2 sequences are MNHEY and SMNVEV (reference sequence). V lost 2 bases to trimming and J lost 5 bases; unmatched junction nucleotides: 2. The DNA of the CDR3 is TGTGCCAGCAGTTTAGCGGACAGGGAGACCCAGTACTTC. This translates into CASSLADRETQYF.

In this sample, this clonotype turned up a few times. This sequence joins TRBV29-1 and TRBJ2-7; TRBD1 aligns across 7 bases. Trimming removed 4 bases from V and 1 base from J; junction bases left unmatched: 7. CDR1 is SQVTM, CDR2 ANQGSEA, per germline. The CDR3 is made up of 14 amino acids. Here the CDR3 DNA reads TGCAGCGTTGGGGGGACAGTGGATTCCTACGAGCAGTACTTC. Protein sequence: CSVGGTVDSYEQYF.

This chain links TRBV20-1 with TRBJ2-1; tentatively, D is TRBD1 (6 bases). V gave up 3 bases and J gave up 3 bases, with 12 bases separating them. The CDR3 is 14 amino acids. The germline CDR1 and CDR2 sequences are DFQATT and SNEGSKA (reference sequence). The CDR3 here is CSASERTDYNEQFF. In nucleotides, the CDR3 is TGCAGTGCTAGTGAGCGGACAGACTACAATGAGCAGTTCTTC.

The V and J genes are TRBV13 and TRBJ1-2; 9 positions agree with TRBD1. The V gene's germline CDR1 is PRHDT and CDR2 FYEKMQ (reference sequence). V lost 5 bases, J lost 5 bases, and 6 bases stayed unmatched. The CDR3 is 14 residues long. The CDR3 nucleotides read TGTGCCAGCAGCGTGGGACAGGGCGCTTATGGCTACACCTTC. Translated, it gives CASSVGQGAYGYTF.

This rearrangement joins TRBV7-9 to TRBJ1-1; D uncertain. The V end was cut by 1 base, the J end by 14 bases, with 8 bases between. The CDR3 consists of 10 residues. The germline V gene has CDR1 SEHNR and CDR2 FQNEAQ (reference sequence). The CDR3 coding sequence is TGTGCCAGCAGCTTAGGGAGGTCGTTCTTT. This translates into CASSLGRSFF.

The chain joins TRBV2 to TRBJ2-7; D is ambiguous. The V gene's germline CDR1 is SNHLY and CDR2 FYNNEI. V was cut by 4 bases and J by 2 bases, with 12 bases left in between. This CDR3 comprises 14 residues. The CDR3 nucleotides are TGTGCCAGCAGTGTACAGCCCCAGGCCTACGAGCAGTACTTC. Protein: CASSVQPQAYEQYF.

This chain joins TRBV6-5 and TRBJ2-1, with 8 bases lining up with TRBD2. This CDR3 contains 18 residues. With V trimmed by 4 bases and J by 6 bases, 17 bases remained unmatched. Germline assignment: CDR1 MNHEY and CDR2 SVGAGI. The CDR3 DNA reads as TGTGCCAGCAGTTCCTCGGGCGGCAGGCGCCTAGCGGGCAATGAGCAGTTCTTC. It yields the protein CASSSSGGRRLAGNEQFF.

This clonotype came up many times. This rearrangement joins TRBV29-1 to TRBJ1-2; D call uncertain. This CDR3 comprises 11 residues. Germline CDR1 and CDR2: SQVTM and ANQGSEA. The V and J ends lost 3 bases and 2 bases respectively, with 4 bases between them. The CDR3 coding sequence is TGCAGCGTTGACAGCAACTATGGCTACACCTTC. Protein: CSVDSNYGYTF.

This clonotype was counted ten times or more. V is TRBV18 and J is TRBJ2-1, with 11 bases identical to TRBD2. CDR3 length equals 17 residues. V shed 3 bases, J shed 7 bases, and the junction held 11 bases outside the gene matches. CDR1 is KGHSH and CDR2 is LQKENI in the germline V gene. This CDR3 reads CASSPIAGGPGSNEQFF. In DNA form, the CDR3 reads TGTGCCAGCTCACCCATAGCGGGGGGGCCAGGTTCAAATGAGCAGTTCTTC. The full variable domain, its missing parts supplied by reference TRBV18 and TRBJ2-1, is NAGVMQNPRHLVRRRGQEARLRCSPMKGHSHVYWYRQLPEEGLKFMVYLQKENIIDESGMPKERFSAEFPKEGPSILRIQQVVRGDSAAYFCASSPIAGGPGSNEQFFGPGTRLTVL.